This entry lists 30 T cell receptor beta chains sequenced from one sample in a study of blood T cell repertoires in COVID-19. Libraries were prepared by immunoSEQ multiplex PCR; TCRdb keeps only in-frame clonotypes and omits some of them. The sample lists hundreds of thousands of clones, 83% occurring once. The specimen was PBMCs or T cells enriched from blood (not recorded which). The receptor source for this set is a woman aged 40 to 50 who had been exposed to COVID-19.

The V call is TRBV18, the J call TRBJ1-5, with TRBD1 matching over 7 bases. The CDR3 is 16 residues long. J was trimmed by 9 bases and V by 3 bases; bases with no gene match: 14. Germline CDR1 KGHSH, CDR2 LQKENI. The CDR3 DNA is TGTGCCAGCTCACCTTTTGGCGACCATAACAGGGGGCCCCAGCATTTT. Translated, it gives CASSPFGDHNRGPQHF.

This rearrangement joins TRBV7-6 to TRBJ2-3, with TRBD2 matching over 12 bases. This CDR3 is built from 18 residues. V was clipped by 1 base and J by 2 bases; unmatched bases: 7. The germline CDR1 and CDR2 sequences are SGHVS and FNYEAQ. CDR3 in DNA: TGTGCCAGCAGCTTAGATACGGCTAGCGGGGGGGCCACAGATACGCAGTATTTT. Its translation: CASSLDTASGGATDTQYF.

The chain is built from TRBV2 and TRBJ1-6; tentative D call: TRBD1 (5 bases). The ends were cut back, 8 bases at V and 0 bases at J, with 11 bases in the middle. The CDR3 extends over 15 amino acids. The V gene's germline CDR1 is SNHLY and CDR2 FYNNEI. The CDR3 sequence: CASSPDSSYNSPLHF. The CDR3, as DNA: TGTGCCAGCTCTCCTGACAGCTCCTATAATTCACCCCTCCACTTT. Full variable domain (rest looked up from reference TRBV2 and TRBJ1-6): EPEVTQTPSHQVTQMGQEVILRCVPISNHLYFYWYRQILGQKVEFLVSFYNNEISEKSEIFDDQFSVERPDGSNFTLKIRSTKLEDSAMYFCASSPDSSYNSPLHFGNGTRLTVT.

In this sample, this clone turned up once. Written as DNA, the CDR3 is TGTGCCAGCAGCCCCGCCGGTCAGCCCCAGCATTTT. This gives the protein CASSPAGQPQHF. The chain uses TRBV7-2 and TRBJ1-5; D call uncertain. Germline assignment: CDR1 SGHTA and CDR2 FQGNSA. The CDR3 covers 12 residues. Trimming removed 5 bases at V and 6 bases at J, with 8 bases between.

V is TRBV25-1 and J is TRBJ2-2; D not resolved. Germline V gives CDR1 MGHDK, CDR2 SYGVNS. The V and J ends lost 4 bases and 0 bases respectively, with 6 bases between them. This CDR3 contains 14 residues. The CDR3 protein is CASSAQANTGELFF. The CDR3 DNA reads TGTGCCAGCAGTGCCCAGGCGAACACCGGGGAGCTGTTTTTT.

This clone has just a few counts. The chain carries TRBV5-1 and TRBJ1-5; 7 bases agree with TRBD1. The CDR3 has 15 residues. The trim removed 5 bases at V and 3 bases at J, leaving 8 bases unmatched. CDR1 and CDR2 (germline): SGHRS, YFSETQ. CDR3 sequence (DNA): TGCGCCAGCAGATGGGGGACAGCATCCAATCAGCCCCAGCATTTT. This translates into CASRWGTASNQPQHF.

V gene TRBV6-5 combines with J gene TRBJ1-2; a possible D gene is TRBD1 (6 bases). CDR1 is MNHEY, CDR2 SVGAGI, per germline. This CDR3 is 14 amino acids long. Between the trimmed V and J ends, which lost 6 bases and 8 bases, there was a span of 19 bases. This chain's CDR3 is CASRTLGHPRGYTF. The CDR3 nucleotides read TGTGCCAGCAGGACCCTGGGACACCCAAGGGGCTACACCTTC.

The chain recombines TRBV9 with TRBJ1-1; D is possibly TRBD1 (6 bases). CDR3 length equals 13 residues. The V gene lost 3 bases and the J gene lost 7 bases, with 13 bases spanning the gap. The germline gives CDR1 SGDLS, CDR2 YYNGEE. The CDR3 sequence: CASSEGGASEAFF. The CDR3 nucleotides read TGTGCCAGCAGCGAAGGGGGGGCAAGTGAAGCTTTCTTT.

The V gene is TRBV6-5, the J gene TRBJ1-1; D might be TRBD1 (6 bases). With 2 bases removed from V and 4 bases from J, the gap between germline ends came to 14 bases. This CDR3 comprises 15 residues. CDR1 and CDR2 (germline): MNHEY, SVGAGI. CDR3 sequence (DNA): TGTGCCAGCAGTTACGGTCCAGGGGTAGGCACTGAAGCTTTCTTT. Its translation is CASSYGPGVGTEAFF.

The CDR3 sequence: CASSSQASYEQYF. In DNA form, the CDR3 reads TGCGCCAGCAGCTCACAGGCCTCCTACGAGCAGTACTTC. The V call is TRBV5-1, the J call TRBJ2-7, with TRBD1 as a possible D gene (5 bases). Trimming cost V 3 bases and J 0 bases, with 7 bases left between them. The CDR3 is 13 amino acids. Germline lookup yields CDR1 SGHRS and CDR2 YFSETQ.

This chain uses TRBV6-6 with TRBJ2-3, with a weak D call TRBD2 (6 bases). Germline lookup yields CDR1 MNHNY and CDR2 SVGAGI (reference sequence). V gave up 7 bases and J gave up 3 bases, with 14 bases separating them. This CDR3 has 14 residues. CDR3 nucleotide sequence: TGTGCCAGCACCCGGGGGAGTGAGACAGATACGCAGTATTTT. Translation gives CASTRGSETDTQYF.

This chain connects TRBV19 to TRBJ1-5; 9 nucleotides align to TRBD1. V was clipped by 7 bases and J by 4 bases; unmatched bases: 5. This CDR3 region has 14 residues. The V gene's germline CDR1 is LNHDA and CDR2 SQIVND (reference sequence). CDR3 amino acids: CASTTDRGNQPQHF. As DNA, the CDR3 is TGTGCCAGTACCACGGACAGGGGTAATCAGCCCCAGCATTTT. Complete variable domain (other parts from reference TRBV19 and TRBJ1-5): DGGITQSPKYLFRKEGQNVTLSCEQNLNHDAMYWYRQDPGQGLRLIYYSQIVNDFQKGDIAEGYSVSREKKESFPLTVTSAQKNPTAFYLCASTTDRGNQPQHFGDGTRLSIL.

The rearrangement joins TRBV7-9 to TRBJ1-2; D unresolved. V was cut by 5 bases and J by 4 bases, with 20 bases left in between. The germline gives CDR1 SEHNR, CDR2 FQNEAQ (reference sequence). The CDR3 loop spans 16 amino acids. The CDR3 bases are TGTGCCAGCAGCCCCTCCCCGTTGTACAGAGCCTATGGCTACACCTTC. It is translated as CASSPSPLYRAYGYTF.

The chain is built from TRBV20-1 and TRBJ1-2, with 8 positions matching TRBD1. Germline CDR1 DFQATT, CDR2 SNEGSKA (reference sequence). The CDR3 contains 11 residues. After removal of 6 bases from V and 6 bases from J, the junction contained 3 bases not matched to a gene. The CDR3 DNA follows: TGCAGTGCCAGGGGGCAGGATGGCTACACCTTC. Protein: CSARGQDGYTF.

The rearrangement links TRBV3-1 (or the pseudogene TRBV3-2) to TRBJ2-1; TRBD2 matches 8 bases. V dropped 6 bases and J dropped 10; count of bases not matched to a gene: 8. Germline V lookup: CDR1 LGHDT, CDR2 YNNKEL (reference sequence). This CDR3 comprises 13 residues. The CDR3 sequence: CASRLLASGEQFF. The CDR3 coding sequence is TGTGCCAGCAGACTTCTCGCTAGCGGGGAGCAGTTCTTC.

The CDR3 nucleotides are TGTGCCAGCAGCTGGGAGGGGGAAACTGAAGCTTTCTTT. Residues: CASSWEGETEAFF. The J gene is TRBJ1-1, the V gene TRBV5-4, with D perhaps TRBD1 (6 bases). Between the trimmed V and J ends, which lost 3 bases and 5 bases, there was a span of 11 bases. Germline V CDR1 and CDR2: SGHNT, YYREEE (reference sequence). This CDR3 contains 13 residues.

This chain links TRBV19 with TRBJ1-2, with D possibly TRBD1 on 6 matching bases. The length of the CDR3 is 12 residues. The V end was cut by 6 bases, the J end by 5 bases, with 10 bases between. CDR1 is LNHDA and CDR2 is SQIVND in the germline V gene (reference sequence). This chain's CDR3 is CASRWTVYGYTF. In DNA form, the CDR3 reads TGTGCCAGTAGGTGGACAGTTTATGGCTACACCTTC.

A few counts support this clone. The rearrangement uses TRBV6-5 and TRBJ1-1; TRBD1 matches at 7 bases. The V gene's germline CDR1 is MNHEY and CDR2 SVGAGI. V lost 7 bases to trimming and J lost 7 bases; unmatched junction nucleotides: 12. This CDR3 spans 14 amino acids. The CDR3 DNA is TGTGCCAGCACCGCAATAGACAGGGTCAGTGAAGCTTTCTTT. Its protein is CASTAIDRVSEAFF.

The genes are TRBV28 and TRBJ1-5; D perhaps matches TRBD1 (6 bases). The CDR3 is 15 residues long. Trimming stripped 8 bases from V and 2 bases from J, with 16 bases between. Germline CDR1 reads MDHEN; CDR2 reads SYDVKM. The CDR3 nucleotides read TGTGCCAGCGCTTGGAGACAGGTGGGCAATCAGCCCCAGCATTTT. As protein: CASAWRQVGNQPQHF.

The V gene is TRBV24-1, the J gene TRBJ2-6; 10 bases are a match to TRBD1. The ends lost 5 bases at V and 2 bases at J; junction bases unmatched: 8. The CDR3 contains 18 residues. The germline V gene has CDR1 KGHDR and CDR2 SFDVKD. The CDR3 DNA reads TGTGCCACCAGTGCCTCCGGGACAGGGGCGGCTGGGGCCAACGTCCTGACTTTC. Translation: CATSASGTGAAGANVLTF.

This chain links TRBV28 with TRBJ2-3; 9 bases match TRBD1. Trimming at V came to 2 bases and at J to 4 bases, leaving 4 bases not matched to a gene. CDR1 and CDR2 (germline): MDHEN, SYDVKM. This CDR3 comprises 15 residues. This CDR3 reads CASSLIQGAPDTQYF. CDR3 in DNA: TGTGCCAGCAGTTTAATACAGGGGGCCCCAGATACGCAGTATTTT.

The V and J genes are TRBV27 and TRBJ1-2, with D tentatively TRBD1 (6 bases). Germline CDR1 MNHEY, CDR2 SMNVEV (reference sequence). V lost 7 bases, J lost 3 bases, and 18 bases lay in between. This CDR3 has 15 residues. CDR3 sequence reads: CASKDPGQTHYGYTF. The CDR3 nucleotides read TGTGCCAGCAAAGATCCAGGACAGACACACTATGGCTACACCTTC.

This sequence joins TRBV28 and TRBJ1-1; 7 bases match TRBD1. The V and J ends lost 3 bases and 4 bases, in that order; junction bases with no gene match: 2. Germline CDR1 is MDHEN and CDR2 is SYDVKM. The CDR3 contains 13 residues. The CDR3 loop is CASSFRQGTEAFF. DNA of the CDR3: TGTGCCAGCAGTTTCAGACAGGGCACTGAAGCTTTCTTT.

This rearrangement joins TRBV19 to TRBJ1-1, with a possible D match to TRBD1 (5 bases). Germline loops: CDR1 LNHDA, CDR2 SQIVND (reference sequence). Trimming pared 1 base from V and 3 bases from J, leaving 21 bases between. CDR3 size: 18 residues. The CDR3 reads CASSIGTGGYEIDTEAFF. Here the CDR3 DNA reads TGTGCCAGTAGTATAGGTACCGGGGGGTACGAAATAGACACTGAAGCTTTCTTT.

This clone has more than one count but fewer than ten. The genes are TRBV30 and TRBJ2-3, with a weak D call TRBD1 (5 bases). The CDR3 runs to 14 residues. V dropped 6 bases and J dropped 0 bases, with 13 bases sitting between them. Germline CDR1 and CDR2: GTSNPN and SVGIG (reference sequence). The CDR3 region is CACTQGISTDTQYF. As DNA, the CDR3 is TGTGCCTGTACGCAGGGTATTAGCACAGATACGCAGTATTTT.

J is TRBJ2-7 and V is TRBV2, with D possibly TRBD2 on 5 matching bases. From germline, CDR1 is SNHLY and CDR2 FYNNEI. V was clipped by 6 bases and J by 2 bases, with 14 bases between them. The CDR3 is 14 residues long. This chain's CDR3 is CASRAYAGAYEQYF. As DNA, the CDR3 is TGTGCCAGCAGAGCGTACGCCGGGGCCTACGAGCAGTACTTC.

The chain uses TRBV7-2 and TRBJ2-5; TRBD2 agrees at 11 bases. The trim removed 5 bases at V and 4 bases at J, leaving 6 bases unmatched. Germline CDR1 SGHTA, CDR2 FQGNSA. The CDR3 extends over 15 amino acids. The CDR3 DNA reads as TGTGCCAGCAGCGCACTAGCGGGAGAGGTAGAGACCCAGTACTTC. Its protein product is CASSALAGEVETQYF.

This rearrangement joins TRBV30 to TRBJ2-1; no reliable D call. Deletions cut 1 base from V and 4 bases from J, with 5 bases between. The CDR3 loop spans 12 amino acids. Germline values: CDR1 GTSNPN, CDR2 SVGIG (reference sequence). CDR3 residues: CAWSGSYNEQFF. The CDR3 nucleotides are TGTGCCTGGAGTGGTTCGTACAATGAGCAGTTCTTC.

V is TRBV7-8 and J is TRBJ1-5; TRBD1 matches at 7 bases. From germline, CDR1 is SGHVS and CDR2 FQNEAQ. CDR3 length: 18 residues. V shed 1 base, J shed 0 bases, and the junction held 9 bases outside the gene matches. CDR3 coding DNA: TGTGCCAGCAGCTTAGTATCTCGAGGGACAGCTAGCAATCAGCCCCAGCATTTT. Translation: CASSLVSRGTASNQPQHF.

V usage is TRBV6-4 and J usage is TRBJ2-7; 8 bases agree with TRBD1. This CDR3 spans 15 amino acids. The germline gives CDR1 MRHNA, CDR2 SNTAGT. V shed 4 bases and J 0 bases; nucleotides not matched to a gene: 5. CDR3 nucleotides: TGTGCCAGCAGTGCTGACAGGGGCGGCTCCTACGAGCAGTACTTC. This codes for CASSADRGGSYEQYF.